This T cell receptor (beta chain) was retrieved from a study of T cell responses to AZD1222 COVID-19 vaccine. On this clone: Other nucleotide sequences from this sample produce the same CDR3.

The CDR3 is made up of 11 amino acids. The germline V gene has CDR1 MNHEY and CDR2 SVGAGI. Trimming took off 3 bases at V and 3 bases at J, with 0 bases between the two ends. Clones were sequenced by immunoSEQ multiplex PCR, and TCRdb holds only the in-frame ones, with some missing. The sample lists some 150,000 clones; roughly 93% were seen once. The TCR was taken from an adult who received the AZD1222 COVID-19 vaccine. The sample here was peripheral blood, taken 28 days after the second AZD1222 dose. The chain combines TRBV6-5 with TRBJ1-3; D not certain. In DNA, the CDR3 is TGTGCCAGCAGTTATGGAAACACCATATATTTT. Translating gives CASSYGNTIYF.